The 26 T cell receptor beta chains below come from one sample, sequenced in a study of blood T cell repertoires in COVID-19. The protocol was immunoSEQ multiplex PCR, while the TCRdb copy is restricted to in-frame clones and leaves out a portion. The sample has more than 100,000 clones; about 79% are singletons. Input material: peripheral blood. These receptors all stem from a man aged 70-80 years with acute or convalescent COVID-19.

The chain joins TRBV4-3 to TRBJ1-1; 7 bases are shared with TRBD1. CDR1 and CDR2 (germline): LGHNA, YSLEER. This CDR3 spans 14 amino acids. The trim removed 5 bases at V and 5 bases at J, leaving 8 bases unmatched. CDR3 sequence reads: CASSLTTGQTEAFF. Here the CDR3 DNA reads TGCGCCAGCAGCTTAACGACAGGGCAAACTGAAGCTTTCTTT.

V usage is TRBV7-9 and J usage is TRBJ1-6; TRBD1 matches at 10 bases. The CDR3 has 16 residues. With V trimmed by 10 bases and J by 10 bases, 16 bases remained unmatched. Germline V CDR1 and CDR2: SEHNR, FQNEAQ (reference sequence). DNA for the CDR3: TGTGCCACCTCAGCTTCCCCCGGACAGGGGGACTCACCCCTCCACTTT. Translating gives CATSASPGQGDSPLHF.

The chain joins TRBV4-3 to TRBJ2-3, with 9 bases that match TRBD2. The CDR3 is 16 amino acids. Per germline, CDR1 LGHNA and CDR2 YSLEER. Unmatched junction bases numbered 8, after V lost 1 base and J lost 6 bases. The DNA for the CDR3 is TGCGCCAGCAGCCAAGGGATAGCGGGGGCCCAGGATACGCAGTATTTT. This encodes CASSQGIAGAQDTQYF.

V gene TRBV20-1 combines with J gene TRBJ1-3; D call uncertain. In germline, CDR1 is DFQATT, CDR2 SNEGSKA (reference sequence). The CDR3 contains 14 residues. Deletions cut 3 bases from V and 0 bases from J, with 9 bases between. CDR3 protein: CSASPLSSGNTIYF. CDR3 nucleotides: TGCAGTGCTAGTCCTTTGAGCTCTGGAAACACCATATATTTT.

The J gene is TRBJ1-6, the V gene TRBV27; unclear D gene. This CDR3 contains 14 residues. The V and J ends lost 3 bases and 6 bases respectively, with 9 bases between them. Germline CDR1 is MNHEY and CDR2 is SMNVEV (reference sequence). The CDR3 nucleotides read TGTGCCAGCAGTTTCAGAGGTATTAATTCACCCCTCCACTTT. This translates into CASSFRGINSPLHF.

This chain joins TRBV14 and TRBJ2-3, with a tentative D call TRBD2 (6 bases). The ends were cut back, 0 bases at V and 3 bases at J, with 13 bases in the middle. Per germline, CDR1 SGHDN and CDR2 FVKESK. The CDR3 is 16 residues long. The CDR3 region is CASSQERGPRTDTQYF. CDR3 sequence (DNA): TGTGCCAGCAGCCAAGAGCGGGGACCTCGGACAGATACGCAGTATTTT.

This sequence joins TRBV7-9 and TRBJ1-5, with 8 positions matching TRBD1. Germline trimming cut 7 bases from V and 1 base from J; bases unmatched to any gene: 9. Germline V gene data show CDR1 as SEHNR and CDR2 as FQNEAQ (reference sequence). The CDR3 runs 16 residues. CDR3 DNA sequence: TGTGCCAGCAACTTTTTCGGACAGGGAAGCAATCAGCCCCAGCATTTT. This encodes CASNFFGQGSNQPQHF. Filled out from reference TRBV7-9 and TRBJ1-5, the complete variable domain reads DTGVSQNPRHKITKRGQNVTFRCDPISEHNRLYWYRQTLGQGPEFLTYFQNEAQLEKSRLLSDRFSAERPKGSFSTLEIQRTEQGDSAMYLCASNFFGQGSNQPQHFGDGTRLSIL.

The rearrangement links TRBV7-8 to TRBJ1-1; D uncertain. Trimming shortened V by 3 bases and J by 0 bases, and 14 bases separated the two germline ends. Germline V gene lookup returns CDR1 SGHVS and CDR2 FQNEAQ. This CDR3 is 16 amino acids long. This chain's CDR3 is CASSFSRRPMNTEAFF. The CDR3 DNA is TGTGCCAGCAGCTTCAGCAGGCGACCGATGAACACTGAAGCTTTCTTT.

The CDR3 protein is CASSQDLAGPSYEQYF. In DNA form, the CDR3 reads TGCGCCAGCAGCCAAGACTTAGCGGGGCCCTCCTACGAGCAGTACTTC. J is TRBJ2-7 and V is TRBV4-3, with 8 bases fitting TRBD2. Germline-derived CDR1 and CDR2 are LGHNA and YSLEER. The CDR3 sequence is 16 residues long. V lost 0 bases, J lost 0 bases, and 4 bases stayed unmatched.

This sequence joins TRBV5-1 and TRBJ2-1, with 11 bases matching TRBD2. CDR3 length equals 15 residues. The V segment lost 2 bases and the J segment 7 bases; nucleotides outside the gene matches: 5. From germline, CDR1 is SGHRS and CDR2 YFSETQ. CDR3 sequence: CASSLLAGAGNEQFF. CDR3 coding DNA: TGCGCCAGCAGCTTACTAGCGGGGGCCGGTAATGAGCAGTTCTTC. The full variable domain, completed using reference TRBV5-1 and TRBJ2-1, is KAGVTQTPRYLIKTRGQQVTLSCSPISGHRSVSWYQQTPGQGLQFLFEYFSETQRNKGNFPGRFSGRQFSNSRSEMNVSTLELGDSALYLCASSLLAGAGNEQFFGPGTRLTVL.

V and J are TRBV29-1 and TRBJ1-1; 11 nucleotides match TRBD1. The V and J ends lost 7 bases and 6 bases, in that order; junction bases with no gene match: 7. Germline CDR1 reads SQVTM; CDR2 reads ANQGSEA. There are 13 residues in the CDR3. CDR3 protein: CSAGQGAPSEAFF. CDR3 DNA: TGCAGCGCCGGACAGGGGGCGCCGTCTGAAGCTTTCTTT.

V gene TRBV12-3 or TRBV12-4 combines with J gene TRBJ2-4; D is unclear. Trimming pared 11 bases from V and 1 base from J, leaving 3 bases between. This CDR3 contains 10 residues. CDR3 DNA: TGTGCCTCTGCCAAAAACATTCAGTACTTC. This sequence encodes CASAKNIQYF.

This clone was detected once. This specimen includes other DNA sequences encoding the same CDR3. This chain uses TRBV7-2 with TRBJ1-5; TRBD1 might be the D (6 bases). Trimming removed 4 bases at V and 1 base at J, with 14 bases between. The germline V gene encodes CDR1 SGHTA and CDR2 FQGNSA. There are 16 residues in the CDR3. The CDR3 reads CASSSQTGLSNQPQHF. The CDR3 DNA follows: TGTGCCAGCAGCTCCCAGACAGGTTTAAGCAATCAGCCCCAGCATTTT. The full variable domain, in which reference TRBV7-2 and TRBJ1-5 provide the parts outside the CDR3, is GAGVSQSPSNKVTEKGKDVELRCDPISGHTALYWYRQSLGQGLEFLIYFQGNSAPDKSGLPSDRFSAERTGGSVSTLTIQRTQQEDSAVYLCASSSQTGLSNQPQHFGDGTRLSIL.

The chain combines TRBV7-3 with TRBJ1-2, with 12 bases matching TRBD1. The CDR3 contains 13 residues. Germline CDR1 SGHTA, CDR2 FQGTGA. V trimming: 6 bases; J trimming: 8 bases; junction bases outside the gene matches: 4. Here the CDR3 reads CASSLGQGAGYTF. CDR3 DNA sequence: TGTGCCAGCAGTCTGGGACAGGGGGCAGGCTACACCTTC.

V is TRBV11-1 and J is TRBJ1-1; 7 nucleotides line up with TRBD1. The germline V gene encodes CDR1 SGHAT and CDR2 FQDESV (reference sequence). This CDR3 is built from 14 residues. The V segment lost 1 base and the J segment 7 bases; nucleotides outside the gene matches: 6. The CDR3 nucleotides read TGTGCCAGCAGCTTAGGACAGGGAGATTTTGAAGCTTTCTTT. Translated, it gives CASSLGQGDFEAFF.

V usage is TRBV29-1 and J usage is TRBJ2-7; 9 nucleotides align to TRBD1. This CDR3 has 13 amino acids. Trimming cost V 1 base and J 5 bases; bases outside gene matches: 3. Germline CDR1 is SQVTM and CDR2 is ANQGSEA. CDR3 loop: CSVEGQGVNEQYF. As DNA, the CDR3 is TGCAGCGTTGAAGGACAGGGGGTCAACGAGCAGTACTTC.

The V gene is TRBV6-2 or TRBV6-3, the J gene TRBJ2-1; TRBD2 matches at 15 bases. Germline CDR1 and CDR2: MNHEY and SVGEGT. The CDR3 is 19 amino acids. Trimming at V came to 0 bases and at J to 14 bases, leaving 17 bases not matched to a gene. CDR3 region: CASSYSSLSPGLAGGLEFF. CDR3 in DNA: TGTGCCAGCAGTTACTCATCCCTCTCTCCGGGACTAGCGGGGGGCCTTGAGTTCTTC.

The chain is built from TRBV30 and TRBJ1-4; 9 bases line up with TRBD1. The CDR3 has 13 amino acids. V shed 5 bases and J 7 bases; nucleotides not matched to a gene: 5. Germline CDR1 is GTSNPN and CDR2 is SVGIG (reference sequence). The CDR3 reads CAWSGTGREKLFF. The CDR3 region has the DNA TGTGCCTGGTCCGGGACAGGGCGTGAAAAACTGTTTTTT. The variable domain in full, with the rest retrieved from reference TRBV30 and TRBJ1-4, is SQTIHQWPATLVQPVGSPLSLECTVEGTSNPNLYWYRQAAGRGLQLLFYSVGIGQISSEVPQNLSASRPQDRQFILSSKKLLLSDSGFYLCAWSGTGREKLFFGSGTQLSVL.

V is TRBV7-9 and J is TRBJ2-3, with D maybe TRBD2 (5 bases). Germline V lookup: CDR1 SEHNR, CDR2 FQNEAQ (reference sequence). The CDR3 contains 15 residues. Between the trimmed V and J ends, which lost 5 bases and 2 bases, there was a span of 14 bases. The CDR3 sequence is CASSNRGPSTDTQYF. The CDR3 DNA follows: TGTGCCAGCAGCAACCGAGGGCCCTCCACAGATACGCAGTATTTT.

The chain uses TRBV29-1 and TRBJ1-5; 10 bases line up with TRBD1. Per the germline V gene, CDR1 is SQVTM and CDR2 is ANQGSEA. J lost 6 bases, V lost 4 bases, and 18 bases had no gene match. The CDR3 spans 18 residues. The CDR3: CSVARGGSWTGGSQPQHF. DNA for the CDR3: TGCAGCGTTGCGCGTGGTGGTTCCTGGACAGGGGGAAGTCAGCCCCAGCATTTT.

The chain employs TRBV5-5 and TRBJ2-5; 10 bases match TRBD2. From germline, CDR1 is SGHKS and CDR2 YYEKEE (reference sequence). V trimming: 4 bases; J trimming: 3 bases; junction bases outside the gene matches: 9. The CDR3 is 16 amino acids. The CDR3 region is CASSPVASGGEETQYF. CDR3 nucleotides: TGTGCCAGCAGCCCCGTGGCCAGCGGGGGGGAAGAGACCCAGTACTTC.

This chain links TRBV19 with TRBJ1-2; D perhaps matches TRBD1 (6 bases). In germline, CDR1 is LNHDA, CDR2 SQIVND (reference sequence). Trimming removed 3 bases at V and 7 bases at J, with 18 bases between. The CDR3 is 15 residues long. Here the CDR3 reads CASSMDQGIYGGYTF. The CDR3 region has the DNA TGTGCCAGTAGTATGGACCAGGGGATATATGGTGGCTACACCTTC. Variable domain in full (rest from reference TRBV19 and TRBJ1-2): DGGITQSPKYLFRKEGQNVTLSCEQNLNHDAMYWYRQDPGQGLRLIYYSQIVNDFQKGDIAEGYSVSREKKESFPLTVTSAQKNPTAFYLCASSMDQGIYGGYTFGSGTRLTVV.

This clone was seen only a few times. The rearrangement uses TRBV7-9 and TRBJ2-1, with 8 bases fitting TRBD2. Unmatched junction bases numbered 3, after V lost 1 base and J lost 4 bases. The length of the CDR3 is 15 residues. Germline V lookup: CDR1 SEHNR, CDR2 FQNEAQ (reference sequence). CDR3 DNA sequence: TGTGCCAGCAGCTTAGACACTAGCGGTTACAATGAGCAGTTCTTC. It yields the protein CASSLDTSGYNEQFF.

This clone has more than one count but fewer than ten. The same CDR3 also results from other DNA sequences found in this sample. The chain combines TRBV5-1 with TRBJ2-2, with 9 bases matching TRBD1. With 0 bases clipped from V and 3 bases from J, the junction kept 3 bases outside the gene matches. The CDR3 is made up of 16 amino acids. Per the germline V gene, CDR1 is SGHRS and CDR2 is YFSETQ. CDR3 coding DNA: TGCGCCAGCAGCTTGGTACAGGGGGCGGACACCGGGGAGCTGTTTTTT. Its protein is CASSLVQGADTGELFF.

The chain joins TRBV5-4 to TRBJ1-3; perhaps TRBD1 as D (5 bases). CDR3 length equals 15 residues. The germline V gene has CDR1 SGHNT and CDR2 YYREEE (reference sequence). V lost 4 bases to trimming and J lost 1 base, with 12 bases between them. DNA of the CDR3: TGTGCCAGCAGCCCCTGGCAGGGATCTGGAAACACCATATATTTT. Residues: CASSPWQGSGNTIYF.

The J gene is TRBJ1-4, the V gene TRBV4-3; D unresolved. Germline V gives CDR1 LGHNA, CDR2 YSLEER. The CDR3 extends over 19 amino acids. Trimming removed 0 bases from V and 3 bases from J, with 20 bases in between. The CDR3 here is CASSQDPFTWTDSNEKLFF. CDR3 coding DNA: TGCGCCAGCAGCCAAGACCCCTTCACCTGGACGGACTCTAATGAAAAACTGTTTTTT.